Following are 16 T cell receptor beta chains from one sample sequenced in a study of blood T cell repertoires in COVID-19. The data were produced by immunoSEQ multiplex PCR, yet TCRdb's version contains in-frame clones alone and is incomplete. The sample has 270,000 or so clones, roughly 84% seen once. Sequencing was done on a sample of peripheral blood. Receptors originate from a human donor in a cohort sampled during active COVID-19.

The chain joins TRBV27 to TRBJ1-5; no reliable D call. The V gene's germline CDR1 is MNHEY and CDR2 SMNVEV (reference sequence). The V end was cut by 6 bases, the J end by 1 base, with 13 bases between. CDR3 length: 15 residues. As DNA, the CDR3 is TGTGCCAGCAGCCCGAGAGGAAGCAGCAATCAGCCCCAGCATTTT. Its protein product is CASSPRGSSNQPQHF.

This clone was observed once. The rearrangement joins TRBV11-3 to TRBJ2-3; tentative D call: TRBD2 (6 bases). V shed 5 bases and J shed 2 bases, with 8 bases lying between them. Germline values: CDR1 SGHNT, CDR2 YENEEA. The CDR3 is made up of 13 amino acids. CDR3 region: CASSRGTTDTQYF. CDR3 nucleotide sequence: TGTGCCAGCAGCCGCGGGACCACAGATACGCAGTATTTT.

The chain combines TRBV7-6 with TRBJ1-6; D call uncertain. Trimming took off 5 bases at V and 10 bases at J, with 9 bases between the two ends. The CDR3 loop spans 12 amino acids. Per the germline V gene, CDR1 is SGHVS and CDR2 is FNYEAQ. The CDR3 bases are TGTGCCAGCAGCCCAGTCGGGTCACCCCTCCACTTT. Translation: CASSPVGSPLHF.

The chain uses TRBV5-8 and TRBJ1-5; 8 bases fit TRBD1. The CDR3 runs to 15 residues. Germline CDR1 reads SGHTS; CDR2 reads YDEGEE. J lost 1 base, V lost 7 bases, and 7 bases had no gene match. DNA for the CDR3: TGTGCCAGCGGGCTTCAGGGGGCCAGCAATCAGCCCCAGCATTTT. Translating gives CASGLQGASNQPQHF.

In nucleotides, the CDR3 is TGTGCCAGCAGTAGCGCGGGATTAAACACTGAAGCTTTCTTT. This translates into CASSSAGLNTEAFF. The rearrangement joins TRBV6-2 or TRBV6-3 to TRBJ1-1; D gene unclear. The CDR3 consists of 14 residues. Trimming took 5 bases from V and 2 from J, leaving 12 bases between them. CDR1 and CDR2 (germline): MNHEY, SVGEGT.

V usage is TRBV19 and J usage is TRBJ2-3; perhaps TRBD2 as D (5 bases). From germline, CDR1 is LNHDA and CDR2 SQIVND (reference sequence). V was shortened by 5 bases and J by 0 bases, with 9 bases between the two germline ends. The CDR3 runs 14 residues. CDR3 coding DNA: TGTGCCAGTAGTCCCCGGACTAGCACAGATACGCAGTATTTT. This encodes CASSPRTSTDTQYF.

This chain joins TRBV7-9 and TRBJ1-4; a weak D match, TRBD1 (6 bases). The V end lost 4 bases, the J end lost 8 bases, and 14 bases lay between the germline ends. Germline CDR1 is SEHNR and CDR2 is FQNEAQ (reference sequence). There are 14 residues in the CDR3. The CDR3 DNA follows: TGTGCCAGCAGCTACGACGGTACAGGGGAAAAACTGTTTTTT. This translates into CASSYDGTGEKLFF.

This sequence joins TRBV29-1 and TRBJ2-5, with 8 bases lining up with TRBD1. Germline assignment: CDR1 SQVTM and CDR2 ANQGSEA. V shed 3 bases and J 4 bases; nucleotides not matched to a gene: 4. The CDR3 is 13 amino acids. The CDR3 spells CSVDQGARETQYF. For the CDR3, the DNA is TGCAGCGTTGATCAGGGGGCCAGAGAGACCCAGTACTTC.

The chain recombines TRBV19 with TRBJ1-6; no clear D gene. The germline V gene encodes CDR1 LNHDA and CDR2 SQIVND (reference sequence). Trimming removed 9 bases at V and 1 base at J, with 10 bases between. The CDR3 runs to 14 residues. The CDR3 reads CASSGRSYNSPLHF. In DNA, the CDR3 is TGTGCCAGCTCCGGTCGGTCCTATAATTCACCCCTCCACTTT.

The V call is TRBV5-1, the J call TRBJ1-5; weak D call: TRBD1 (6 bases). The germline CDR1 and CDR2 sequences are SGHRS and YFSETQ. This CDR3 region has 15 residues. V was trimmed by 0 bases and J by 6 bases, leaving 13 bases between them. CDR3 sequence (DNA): TGCGCCAGCAGCTTGGAAGGGGGAGTGGGTCAGCCCCAGCATTTT. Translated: CASSLEGGVGQPQHF.

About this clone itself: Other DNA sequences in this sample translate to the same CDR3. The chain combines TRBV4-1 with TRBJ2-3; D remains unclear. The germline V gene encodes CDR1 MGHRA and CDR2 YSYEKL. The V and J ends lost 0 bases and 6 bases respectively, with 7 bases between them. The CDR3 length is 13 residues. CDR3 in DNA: TGCGCCAGCAGCCAAGATCGCCGGGATACGCAGTATTTT. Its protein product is CASSQDRRDTQYF.

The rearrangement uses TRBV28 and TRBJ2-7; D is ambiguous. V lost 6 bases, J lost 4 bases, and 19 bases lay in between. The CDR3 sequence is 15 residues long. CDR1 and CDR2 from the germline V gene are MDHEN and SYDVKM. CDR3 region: CASSFIRPPGYEQYF. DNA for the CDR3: TGTGCCAGCAGCTTCATCCGCCCGCCCGGGTACGAGCAGTACTTC.

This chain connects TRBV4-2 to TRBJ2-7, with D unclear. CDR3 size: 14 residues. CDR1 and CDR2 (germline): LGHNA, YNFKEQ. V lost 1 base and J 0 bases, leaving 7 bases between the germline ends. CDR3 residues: CASSQGQDSYEQYF. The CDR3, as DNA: TGTGCCAGCAGCCAAGGCCAGGACTCCTACGAGCAGTACTTC.

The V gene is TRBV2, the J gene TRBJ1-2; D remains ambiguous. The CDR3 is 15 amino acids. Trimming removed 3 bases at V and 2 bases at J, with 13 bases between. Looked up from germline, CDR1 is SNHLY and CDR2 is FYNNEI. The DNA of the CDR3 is TGTGCCAGCAGTGAGAGTAGAGGCTTGAACTATGGCTACACCTTC. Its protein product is CASSESRGLNYGYTF. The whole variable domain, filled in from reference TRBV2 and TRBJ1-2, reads EPEVTQTPSHQVTQMGQEVILRCVPISNHLYFYWYRQILGQKVEFLVSFYNNEISEKSEIFDDQFSVERPDGSNFTLKIRSTKLEDSAMYFCASSESRGLNYGYTFGSGTRLTVV.

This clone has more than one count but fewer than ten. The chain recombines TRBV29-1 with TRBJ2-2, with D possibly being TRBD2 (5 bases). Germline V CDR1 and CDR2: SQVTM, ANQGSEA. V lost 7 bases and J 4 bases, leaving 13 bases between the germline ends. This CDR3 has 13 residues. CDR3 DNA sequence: TGCAGCGCATCAACTAGATCCACCGGGGAGCTGTTTTTT. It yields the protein CSASTRSTGELFF.

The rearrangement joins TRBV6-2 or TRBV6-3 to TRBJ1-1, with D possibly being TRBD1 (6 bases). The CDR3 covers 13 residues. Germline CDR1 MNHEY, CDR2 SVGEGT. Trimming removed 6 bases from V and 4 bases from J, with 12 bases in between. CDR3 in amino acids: CASSLQGVTEAFF. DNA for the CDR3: TGTGCCAGCAGCCTACAGGGAGTCACTGAAGCTTTCTTT.